The clone carrying this T cell receptor (beta chain) occurred once. The data stem from a study of shared T cell receptors in the human thymus. From germline, CDR1 is LGHNA and CDR2 YSLEER. This CDR3 comprises 17 residues. V was clipped by 1 base and J by 2 bases; unmatched bases: 7. Sequencing used immunoSEQ multiplex PCR; TCRdb keeps in-frame clones, though not all of them. Here the sample spans more than 550,000 clones, around 87% being singletons. This sample also belongs to another study, concerning human thymus T cells.

V gene TRBV4-3 combines with J gene TRBJ2-1; TRBD2 matches at 8 bases. Sequenced material: thymocytes. The receptor was derived from a boy under three years old with a congenital heart defect. In nucleotides, the CDR3 is TGCGCCAGCAGCCAAGCGCACGGGAGGGCCACCTACAATGAGCAGTTCTTC. Its translation is CASSQAHGRATYNEQFF.